This TCR beta chain originates from a study of T-cell memory formation after mild COVID-19. Study-level information: TCR clusters were mostly confined to one donor each.

Study-level points and caveats: Clones contracting across day 15 to 85 had a balanced CD4/CD8 profile; later expanding clones leaned CD4+. Largely, contracting CD4+ clones fell within CM and EM, and contracting CD8+ clones within EMRA.

TCRdb used MiXCR to reprocess the 5' RACE reads, holding one entry per CDR3 protein. The sample lists 150,000 to 200,000 distinct CDR3 sequences; about a fifth were seen once. This clonotype was seen a few times. Its antigen is unknown. Germline V gene sequence: CDR1 SGDLS, CDR2 YYNGEE. J lost 3 bases, V lost 3 bases, and 12 bases had no gene match. The CDR3 has 17 residues. The sequencing input was PBMCs or a T cell subset sorted from them (not recorded which). This TCR was sampled from an adult woman who had mild COVID-19 (a few samples of this study predate the infection). Cell type and time point are not known. This sequence joins TRBV9 and TRBJ1-2, with 9 bases fitting TRBD1. CDR3 nucleotides: TGTGCCAGCAGCGCGGGACAGGGTGAGGGTTTGTACTATGGCTACACCTTC. Protein: CASSAGQGEGLYYGYTF.